This T cell receptor (beta chain) was recovered during a study of blood T cells in healthy people across ages. Study-wide context: Capture via template switching afforded approximately one barcoded beta molecule per two T cells.

The authors ran a second PCR of roughly 6 to 11 cycles using a sample-barcoded 5' primer and a J-beta primer mix. Samples each returned at least 3 million CDR3-containing paired-end reads. TCRdb processed the 5' RACE reads anew with MiXCR; each CDR3 protein has one entry. The sample lists roughly 900,000 distinct CDR3 sequences, about 48% occurring once. Collection of 9 to 10 milliliters of peripheral blood was performed for each donor. V gave up 0 bases and J gave up 5 bases, with 7 bases separating them. This CDR3 has 14 residues. The germline V gene encodes CDR1 ENHRY and CDR2 SYGVKD. The TCR comes from a man aged 30 to 45 in good health. Sequencing was performed on blood. This chain connects TRBV10-3 to TRBJ1-4; no clear D. CDR3 DNA: TGTGCCATCAGTGAGTCGGGAGGAAATGAAAAACTGTTTTTT. Its protein product is CAISESGGNEKLFF.